This T cell receptor (beta chain) was recorded in a study of OX40 agonist ivuxolimab in advanced cancers. Study-level background: Given to patients was ivuxolimab, an agonistic anti-OX40 (CD134) antibody. Study results and limitations: CD8+ T cells (on average) carried more expanded clones than CD4+ T cells. Low normalized T-cell clonal expansion was also seen in some nonresponders.

Measured with immunoSEQ multiplex PCR; TCRdb has only the in-frame clones, and not every one. Here the sample spans around 120,000 clones, approximately 90% being singletons. The CDR3 length is 17 residues. V was pared by 3 bases and J by 1 base, with 11 bases of the junction left unmatched. The germline gives CDR1 LNHNV, CDR2 YYDKDF (reference sequence). Sampling times: baseline, cycle 4 day 1, cycle 7 day 1. Notes on this clone: Its target is unknown.

The V call is TRBV15, the J call TRBJ1-1, with 7 bases aligning to TRBD1. This clonotype was obtained from an adult with an advanced solid tumor such as melanoma, head and neck, liver or kidney cancer. The specimen was CD4+ or CD8+ T cells sorted from blood, collected in a trial of the OX40 agonist ivuxolimab. DNA of the CDR3: TGTGCCACCAGCAGTGCATTACAGGGGACCCCGAACACTGAAGCTTTCTTT. As protein: CATSSALQGTPNTEAFF.